These T cell receptor beta chains were read from a single sample in a study of cytomegalovirus exposure and HLA in healthy donors. Profiled with immunoSEQ multiplex PCR; TCRdb holds only in-frame clones, not every one. The data hold about 130,000 clones, with 17% observed a single time. The sample taken for sequencing was PBMCs. These receptor sequences come from a female donor in good health and CMV-seropositive. The CDR3 runs from the conserved cysteine through the conserved F or W. The D gene is left open where the match is weak. Some rows mark clone size as missing; the rest say once, few, many or name a class of expanded clone.

j_call clone_size d_call v_call cdr3_aa cdr3_nt
TRBJ1-5 - - TRBV7-2 CASSLVGLGEQPQHF TGTGCCAGCAGCTTAGTAGGGTTAGGGGAACAGCCCCAGCATTTT
TRBJ1-1 - - TRBV28 CASSPRYPGLMNTEAFF TGTGCCAGCAGTCCACGTTATCCGGGACTGATGAACACTGAAGCTTTCTTT
TRBJ2-3 few - TRBV11-2 CASSLVASTTDTQYF TGTGCCAGCAGCTTAGTAGCGAGCACCACAGATACGCAGTATTTT
TRBJ1-1 few - TRBV28 CASSLQVDTEAFF TGTGCCAGCAGTCTACAGGTCGACACTGAAGCTTTCTTT
TRBJ1-2 - TRBD1 TRBV5-1 CASSERSGQGQSTF TGCGCCAGCAGCGAGCGATCGGGACAGGGACAATCCACCTTC
TRBJ2-7 - - TRBV28 CASRTKRGYEQYF TGTGCCAGCAGAACGAAGCGAGGCTACGAGCAGTACTTC
TRBJ2-1 - TRBD2 TRBV10-3 CAIMRAGEYNEQFF TGTGCCATCATGAGAGCGGGAGAGTACAATGAGCAGTTCTTC
TRBJ2-7 - TRBD2 TRBV5-6 CASSFSSGSIYEQYF TGTGCCAGCAGCTTTTCTAGCGGGAGTATATACGAGCAGTACTTC
TRBJ1-2 few TRBD1 TRBV7-2 CASSIAQGAPMGYTF TGTGCCAGCAGCATAGCCCAGGGGGCCCCTATGGGCTACACCTTC
TRBJ2-2 few TRBD1 TRBV2 CASNGQGPGELFF TGTGCCAGCAACGGACAGGGTCCCGGGGAGCTGTTTTTT
TRBJ2-2 - TRBD2 TRBV4-2 CASSQVRAGGPSTGELFF TGTGCCAGCAGCCAAGTAAGGGCGGGAGGGCCAAGCACCGGGGAGCTGTTTTTT
TRBJ1-1 - - TRBV2 CAISEYRGLEAFF TGTGCCATCAGTGAATATCGCGGGCTAGAAGCTTTCTTT
TRBJ2-2 few - TRBV9 CASSVDGNTGELFF TGTGCCAGCAGCGTAGACGGGAACACCGGGGAGCTGTTTTTT
TRBJ1-1 few - TRBV19 CASSRAAGIPMNTEAFF TGTGCCAGTAGTAGAGCCGCGGGAATACCTATGAACACTGAAGCTTTCTTT
TRBJ1-1 few TRBD1 TRBV5-1 CASSLGTGGTEAFF TGCGCCAGCAGCTTAGGGACAGGGGGCACTGAAGCTTTCTTT
TRBJ1-5 - - TRBV28 CASSLGTGSQPQHF TGTGCCAGCAGTCTCGGGACCGGGAGCCAGCCCCAGCATTTT
TRBJ1-2 - TRBD1 TRBV7-2 CASSSRQGNIYGYTF TGTGCCAGCAGCTCCAGACAGGGAAACATCTATGGCTACACCTTC
TRBJ2-7 - TRBD1 TRBV2 CASSWDRGSDEQYF TGTGCCAGCAGTTGGGACAGGGGATCTGACGAGCAGTACTTC